Below are 21 T cell receptor beta chains sequenced from a single sample in a study of T-cell memory formation after mild COVID-19. TCRdb reprocessed the 5' RACE reads via MiXCR and lists one record per CDR3 protein. The sample carries some 330,000 distinct CDR3 sequences, about 21% recorded once. Material for sequencing was PBMCs or a T cell subset sorted from them (not recorded which). Every receptor here comes from an adult woman who had mild COVID-19 (a few samples of this study predate the infection). Cell type and time point are not known.

This chain connects TRBV6-5 to TRBJ1-5, with TRBD1 matching 8 bases. CDR3 length: 14 residues. From germline, CDR1 is MNHEY and CDR2 SVGAGI. J was trimmed by 9 bases and V by 2 bases; bases with no gene match: 6. The CDR3 nucleotides read TGTGCCAGCAGTTACGGACAGGGCCGTCGGCCCCAGCATTTT. Its protein product is CASSYGQGRRPQHF.

In this sample, this clonotype turned up a few times. The V and J genes are TRBV20-1 and TRBJ1-6, with D unresolved. The CDR3 extends over 17 amino acids. V was clipped by 0 bases and J by 4 bases, with 16 bases between them. Germline loops: CDR1 DFQATT, CDR2 SNEGSKA (reference sequence). CDR3 DNA: TGCAGTGCTAGAGATGAGGAGGTTCCCGTATATAATTCACCCCTCCACTTT. Translation: CSARDEEVPVYNSPLHF.

CDR3 loop: CASSQDYSYNEQFF. The DNA of the CDR3 is TGTGCCAGCAGCCAGGACTACTCCTACAATGAGCAGTTCTTC. The chain carries TRBV7-2 and TRBJ2-1; tentatively, D is TRBD2 (6 bases). This CDR3 contains 14 residues. Germline V gives CDR1 SGHTA, CDR2 FQGNSA. Trimming took 5 bases from V and 0 from J, leaving 8 bases between them. Full variable domain (outside the CDR3, taken from reference TRBV7-2 and TRBJ2-1): GAGVSQSPSNKVTEKGKDVELRCDPISGHTALYWYRQSLGQGLEFLIYFQGNSAPDKSGLPSDRFSAERTGGSVSTLTIQRTQQEDSAVYLCASSQDYSYNEQFFGPGTRLTVL.

A few counts support this clonotype. The chain joins TRBV19 to TRBJ1-2; no clear D. The CDR3 extends over 15 amino acids. Trimming shortened V by 0 bases and J by 3 bases, and 11 bases separated the two germline ends. Germline loops: CDR1 LNHDA, CDR2 SQIVND (reference sequence). For the CDR3, the DNA is TGTGCCAGTAGTATAGATCGTCAGAGACACTATGGCTACACCTTC. Translated, it gives CASSIDRQRHYGYTF. Based on the CDR3 plus reference TRBV19 and TRBJ1-2, the full variable domain is DGGITQSPKYLFRKEGQNVTLSCEQNLNHDAMYWYRQDPGQGLRLIYYSQIVNDFQKGDIAEGYSVSREKKESFPLTVTSAQKNPTAFYLCASSIDRQRHYGYTFGSGTRLTVV.

This clonotype was seen a few times. The V call is TRBV4-1, the J call TRBJ2-7; possibly TRBD1 for D (6 bases). Trimming stripped 1 base from V and 0 bases from J, with 10 bases between. Germline CDR1 and CDR2: MGHRA and YSYEKL. This CDR3 is built from 15 residues. Here the CDR3 reads CASSQGTASSYEQYF. The CDR3 DNA sequence: TGCGCCAGCAGCCAAGGGACAGCGAGCTCCTACGAGCAGTACTTC.

This clonotype was recorded a few times. The V and J genes are TRBV27 and TRBJ2-3, with D perhaps given as TRBD1 or TRBD2 (5 bases each). The CDR3 sequence is 15 residues long. The germline V gene encodes CDR1 MNHEY and CDR2 SMNVEV (reference sequence). Trimming pared 1 base from V and 0 bases from J, leaving 8 bases between. As DNA, the CDR3 is TGTGCCAGCAGTTTATTGGGGGATAGCACAGATACGCAGTATTTT. It is translated as CASSLLGDSTDTQYF.

The chain couples TRBV29-1 to TRBJ2-7, with no clear D. V lost 3 bases and J lost 9, with 12 bases in between. The CDR3 loop spans 11 amino acids. Germline V gene lookup returns CDR1 SQVTM and CDR2 ANQGSEA. This CDR3 is CSVEATIGQYF. The CDR3, as DNA: TGCAGCGTTGAGGCAACTATAGGGCAGTACTTC.

The J gene is TRBJ2-7, the V gene TRBV27; TRBD1 might be the D (6 bases). V was cut by 3 bases and J by 3 bases, with 9 bases left in between. The germline V gene has CDR1 MNHEY and CDR2 SMNVEV (reference sequence). The CDR3 runs to 13 residues. CDR3 amino acids: CASSFNRDYEQYF. As DNA, the CDR3 is TGTGCCAGCAGTTTCAACAGGGACTACGAGCAGTACTTC.

As DNA, the CDR3 is TGCGCCAGCAGATACAACAGGGGGCTCGGGGAGACCCAGTACTTC. It is translated as CASRYNRGLGETQYF. This sequence joins TRBV5-1 and TRBJ2-5, with 9 nucleotides matching TRBD1. Germline-derived CDR1 and CDR2 are SGHRS and YFSETQ. Trimming cost V 5 bases and J 5 bases; bases outside gene matches: 10. The CDR3 length is 15 residues.

The chain employs TRBV29-1 and TRBJ1-2; the match to TRBD1 covers 8 bases. Germline V CDR1 and CDR2: SQVTM, ANQGSEA. The V gene end was trimmed by 3 bases and the J gene end by 4 bases; junction bases not matched to a gene: 13. The CDR3 is 16 amino acids. CDR3 in DNA: TGCAGCGTTGATGCGTTGGAGGACAGGGAGACCTATGGCTACACCTTC. It codes for CSVDALEDRETYGYTF.

This sequence joins TRBV7-9 and TRBJ1-5; no reliable D call. The germline gives CDR1 SEHNR, CDR2 FQNEAQ (reference sequence). V was clipped by 1 base and J by 11 bases, with 12 bases between them. The CDR3 extends over 13 amino acids. In DNA form, the CDR3 reads TGTGCCAGCAGCTTAGATGTTGGAGGGACCCAGCATTTT. Translation: CASSLDVGGTQHF.

The sample holds a few counts of this clonotype. V is TRBV18 and J is TRBJ2-1; 9 nucleotides align to TRBD1. The CDR3 length is 13 residues. After removal of 6 bases from V and 9 bases from J, the junction contained 6 bases not matched to a gene. Germline CDR1 KGHSH, CDR2 LQKENI. CDR3 sequence: CASSPTGGIEQFF. In DNA, the CDR3 is TGTGCCAGCTCGCCCACAGGGGGCATTGAGCAGTTCTTC.

This clonotype was seen more than once but under ten times. This chain uses TRBV11-1 with TRBJ1-1, with D tentatively TRBD1 (5 bases). Germline V gene lookup returns CDR1 SGHAT and CDR2 FQDESV (reference sequence). Deletions cut 4 bases from V and 8 bases from J, with 14 bases between. The CDR3 is 13 amino acids. CDR3 sequence reads: CASSSTGVGEAFF. The CDR3 nucleotides read TGTGCCAGCAGCTCTACAGGAGTAGGGGAAGCTTTCTTT.

In DNA, the CDR3 is TGTGCCAGCAGCGTATCCATAGCGGGGGGCAATGAGCAGTTCTTC. Its translation is CASSVSIAGGNEQFF. The chain has TRBV7-9 and TRBJ2-1, with 10 bases lining up with TRBD2. The germline gives CDR1 SEHNR, CDR2 FQNEAQ (reference sequence). V shed 5 bases and J 6 bases; nucleotides not matched to a gene: 7. The CDR3 extends over 15 amino acids.

In its sample, this clonotype was seen a few times. The CDR3 nucleotides read TGCAGTGCTAGACCTAGGTTGGGGGAAAAACTGTTTTTT. Protein product: CSARPRLGEKLFF. V usage is TRBV20-1 and J usage is TRBJ1-4; no clear D gene. The CDR3 has 13 residues. V lost 2 bases, J lost 8 bases, and 12 bases lay in between. Germline-derived CDR1 and CDR2 are DFQATT and SNEGSKA (reference sequence).

This clonotype came up many times. The gene calls are TRBV27 and TRBJ2-5, with TRBD1 matching over 7 bases. Germline values: CDR1 MNHEY, CDR2 SMNVEV (reference sequence). The CDR3 totals 15 residues. The junction had 6 bases not matched to a gene; V was cut back by 4 bases and J by 1 base. CDR3 in amino acids: CASSSTGLTQETQYF. In DNA form, the CDR3 reads TGTGCCAGCAGTTCGACAGGGCTGACCCAAGAGACCCAGTACTTC.

This clonotype came up a few times. This rearrangement joins TRBV29-1 to TRBJ2-2; 7 nucleotides line up with TRBD2. Germline V gene data show CDR1 as SQVTM and CDR2 as ANQGSEA. The CDR3 is 15 amino acids. J was trimmed by 1 base and V by 6 bases; bases with no gene match: 8. The CDR3 spells CSVLLAELNTGELFF. The CDR3 DNA follows: TGCAGCGTCCTTCTAGCGGAGCTGAACACCGGGGAGCTGTTTTTT.

This clonotype was seen a few times. The V and J genes are TRBV10-3 and TRBJ2-5; D might be TRBD2 (6 bases). The CDR3 consists of 14 residues. V dropped 10 bases and J dropped 5 bases, with 20 bases sitting between them. Germline lookup yields CDR1 ENHRY and CDR2 SYGVKD. The CDR3 reads CATRGAGSTETQYF. For the CDR3, the DNA is TGTGCCACTCGAGGGGCGGGGTCGACGGAGACCCAGTACTTC.

This clonotype was detected a few times. The J gene is TRBJ2-7, the V gene TRBV27, with a tentative D call TRBD1 (5 bases). V was cut by 3 bases and J by 5 bases, with 14 bases left in between. The CDR3 totals 14 residues. Germline CDR1 and CDR2: MNHEY and SMNVEV (reference sequence). The CDR3 protein is CASSLAGKDDEQYF. The CDR3 bases are TGTGCCAGCAGTTTGGCAGGGAAGGACGACGAGCAGTACTTC.

This clonotype was seen only a few times. The rearrangement links TRBV5-1 to TRBJ2-1, with D perhaps matching TRBD1 (6 bases). Germline V gene sequence: CDR1 SGHRS, CDR2 YFSETQ. The CDR3 consists of 15 residues. V was shortened by 0 bases and J by 4 bases, with 11 bases between the two germline ends. The DNA for the CDR3 is TGCGCCAGCAGCTTGGAGTCAGGGGTATACAATGAGCAGTTCTTC. This codes for CASSLESGVYNEQFF.

V gene TRBV6-2 or TRBV6-3 combines with J gene TRBJ1-6; 9 bases are a match to TRBD1. Germline trimming cut 6 bases from V and 9 bases from J; bases unmatched to any gene: 12. Germline values: CDR1 MNHEY, CDR2 SVGEGT. CDR3 size: 16 residues. This CDR3 reads CASSTTWTGVASPLHF. Here the CDR3 DNA reads TGTGCCAGCAGCACGACCTGGACAGGGGTGGCTTCACCCCTCCACTTT.